This entry lists 26 T cell receptor beta chains sequenced from one sample in a study of blood T cells in healthy people across ages. Next came a second PCR, run for about 7 to 12 cycles, which used a sample-barcoded 5' primer along with a J-beta primer mix. MiXCR was run by TCRdb on the 5' RACE reads, yielding one entry per CDR3 protein. This sample carries about 1.8 million distinct CDR3 sequences, around half of them seen once, and the ten largest clones take more than 2%. The sample consisted of blood. These receptor sequences come from a woman aged 40 to 50 in good health.

The V and J genes are TRBV28 and TRBJ1-2; D might be TRBD1 (5 bases). Germline V CDR1 and CDR2: MDHEN, SYDVKM. V was clipped by 5 bases and J by 4 bases, with 14 bases between them. This CDR3 spans 14 amino acids. Here the CDR3 DNA reads TGTGCCAGCAGTCTTCAGGGTCAACCCTATGGCTACACCTTC. This translates into CASSLQGQPYGYTF.

The chain has TRBV27 and TRBJ1-6; 10 positions match TRBD1. From germline, CDR1 is MNHEY and CDR2 SMNVEV (reference sequence). This CDR3 has 16 residues. V was pared by 6 bases and J by 2 bases, with 4 bases of the junction left unmatched. As DNA, the CDR3 is TGTGCCAGCAGCATAGACAGGGGGCCCTATAATTCACCCCTCCACTTT. Translation gives CASSIDRGPYNSPLHF.

V is TRBV7-9 and J is TRBJ2-3; tentatively, D is TRBD1 (6 bases). V was clipped by 4 bases and J by 5 bases, with 19 bases between them. CDR3 length: 16 residues. Germline V gene lookup returns CDR1 SEHNR and CDR2 FQNEAQ (reference sequence). In nucleotides, the CDR3 is TGTGCCAGCAGCTCAATAACGAGAGGGGGTTTAGATACGCAGTATTTT. This translates into CASSSITRGGLDTQYF.

This clonotype was seen a few times. This rearrangement joins TRBV4-1 to TRBJ1-2, with D unresolved. V lost 0 bases and J lost 8, with 10 bases in between. There are 13 residues in the CDR3. Per germline, CDR1 MGHRA and CDR2 YSYEKL. The CDR3 loop is CASSQDRQGGYTF. The CDR3 nucleotides are TGCGCCAGCAGCCAAGATAGACAAGGGGGCTACACCTTC.

In its sample, this clonotype was seen a few times. The gene calls are TRBV5-1 and TRBJ2-5; 10 bases agree with TRBD1. V dropped 4 bases and J dropped 2; count of bases not matched to a gene: 11. In germline, CDR1 is SGHRS, CDR2 YFSETQ. The CDR3 loop spans 17 amino acids. CDR3: CASSPRRDRGRQETQYF. The CDR3 region has the DNA TGCGCCAGCAGCCCTAGACGCGACAGGGGGCGGCAAGAGACCCAGTACTTC.

This clonotype was seen repeatedly, ten times or more. The genes are TRBV11-2 and TRBJ2-3, with TRBD1 matching 8 bases. Per the germline V gene, CDR1 is SGHAT and CDR2 is FQNNGV. Trimming removed 5 bases from V and 8 bases from J; junction bases left unmatched: 6. This CDR3 is 13 amino acids long. CDR3 DNA: TGTGCCAGCAGCCAGGGGGCGGCCCCTACGCAGTATTTT. It is translated as CASSQGAAPTQYF.

This chain uses TRBV9 with TRBJ2-3, with 16 nucleotides matching TRBD2. Germline CDR1 is SGDLS and CDR2 is YYNGEE. CDR3 length equals 18 residues. Unmatched junction bases numbered 5, after V lost 0 bases and J lost 4 bases. The CDR3 reads CASSVEGLAGGRSDTQYF. Written as DNA, the CDR3 is TGTGCCAGCAGCGTAGAGGGACTAGCGGGGGGGCGGTCAGATACGCAGTATTTT.

This chain links TRBV21-1 with TRBJ2-3; the DNA was not compared with TRBD1, the D call given in the table. TRBV21-1 counts as a pseudogene. The CDR3 consists of 16 residues. The CDR3 bases are TGTGCCAGCAGCAAAGTTTGGGACAAAAGCACAGATACGCAGTATTTT. Residues: CASSKVWDKSTDTQYF.

This sequence joins TRBV14 and TRBJ1-2, with unresolved D. Germline CDR1 and CDR2: SGHDN and FVKESK. The CDR3 loop spans 14 amino acids. V was pared by 4 bases and J by 2 bases, with 11 bases between. CDR3 sequence reads: CASSPVTDNYGYTF. The DNA for the CDR3 is TGTGCCAGCAGCCCGGTTACGGACAACTATGGCTACACCTTC.

This clonotype came up a few times. V gene TRBV7-9 combines with J gene TRBJ2-7; D unclear. In germline, CDR1 is SEHNR, CDR2 FQNEAQ (reference sequence). V gave up 2 bases and J gave up 4 bases, with 6 bases separating them. The CDR3 contains 12 residues. The chain's CDR3 is CASSLWEYEQYF. Written as DNA, the CDR3 is TGTGCCAGCAGCTTATGGGAATACGAGCAGTACTTC. Using reference TRBV7-9 and TRBJ2-7 for the parts outside the CDR3, the full variable domain is DTGVSQNPRHKITKRGQNVTFRCDPISEHNRLYWYRQTLGQGPEFLTYFQNEAQLEKSRLLSDRFSAERPKGSFSTLEIQRTEQGDSAMYLCASSLWEYEQYFGPGTRLTVT.

A few counts support this clonotype. The chain carries TRBV20-1 and TRBJ2-4; possibly TRBD2 for D (6 bases). The J call may be mistaken, given a closer DNA end match to TRBJ2-7. The CDR3 sequence is 13 residues long. CDR1 and CDR2 from the germline V gene are DFQATT and SNEGSKA (reference sequence). Here the CDR3 DNA reads TGCAGTGCTCCCAATGGGGGGAACTACGAGCAGTACTTC. Translated, it gives CSAPNGGNYEQYF.

The rearrangement uses TRBV6-6 and TRBJ2-7; no firm D call. The J call may be mistaken, given a closer DNA end match to TRBJ2-5. Germline lookup yields CDR1 MNHNY and CDR2 SVGAGI (reference sequence). The CDR3 totals 16 residues. The CDR3 DNA follows: TGTGCCAGCACAAGGTCGGCATCCCTACAAGTGGAGACCCAGTACTTC. Its translation: CASTRSASLQVETQYF.

This clonotype came up once. At one end, the junction sequence differs from germline, possibly due to a read error. The chain links TRBV20-1 to TRBJ2-1, with 14 bases lining up with TRBD2. Per the germline V gene, CDR1 is DFQATT and CDR2 is SNEGSKA (reference sequence). This CDR3 has 16 residues. CDR3 DNA sequence: TGCAGTGCTCCAGGGACTAGCGGGGGCTCCGACAATGAGCAGTTCTTC. Its translation: CSAPGTSGGSDNEQFF.

This clonotype was counted only a few times. The CDR3 sequence: CASSVPGTGPNQPQHF. The CDR3 DNA is TGTGCCAGCAGTGTTCCCGGGACAGGGCCCAATCAGCCCCAGCATTTT. The J gene is TRBJ1-5, the V gene TRBV2, with 9 bases aligning to TRBD1. The CDR3 runs 16 residues. Germline trimming cut 4 bases from V and 3 bases from J; bases unmatched to any gene: 7. Germline V gene data show CDR1 as SNHLY and CDR2 as FYNNEI.

The chain employs TRBV28 and TRBJ2-5; TRBD2 matches 7 bases. J lost 2 bases, V lost 11 bases, and 11 bases had no gene match. The CDR3 is made up of 14 amino acids. Germline CDR1 reads MDHEN; CDR2 reads SYDVKM. The CDR3 spells CAGIRAGVQETQYF. In nucleotides, the CDR3 is TGTGCCGGCATTCGGGCGGGGGTACAAGAGACCCAGTACTTC.

The genes are TRBV5-1 and TRBJ2-7; no firm D call. Per germline, CDR1 SGHRS and CDR2 YFSETQ. The length of the CDR3 is 13 residues. The V and J ends lost 4 bases and 3 bases respectively, with 11 bases between them. CDR3 amino acids: CASSVVDRYEQYF. The CDR3 nucleotides read TGCGCCAGCAGCGTTGTGGACCGCTACGAGCAGTACTTC. Full variable domain (rest looked up from reference TRBV5-1 and TRBJ2-7): KAGVTQTPRYLIKTRGQQVTLSCSPISGHRSVSWYQQTPGQGLQFLFEYFSETQRNKGNFPGRFSGRQFSNSRSEMNVSTLELGDSALYLCASSVVDRYEQYFGPGTRLTVT.

This clonotype was detected only once. This chain links TRBV11-2 with TRBJ1-6; D is uncertain. Germline V gene sequence: CDR1 SGHAT, CDR2 FQNNGV. Between the trimmed V and J ends, which lost 1 base and 9 bases, there was a span of 13 bases. The length of the CDR3 is 15 residues. The CDR3 here is CASSLGPEKGSPLHF. CDR3 coding DNA: TGTGCCAGCAGCTTAGGTCCTGAGAAGGGTTCACCCCTCCACTTT.

The J gene is TRBJ2-1, the V gene TRBV4-1; TRBD2 matches 7 bases. Per germline, CDR1 MGHRA and CDR2 YSYEKL. This CDR3 contains 16 residues. V trimming: 0 bases; J trimming: 7 bases; junction bases outside the gene matches: 9. CDR3 coding DNA: TGCGCCAGCAGCCAAGATGGGAGGGGTTTCCTAAATGAGCAGTTCTTC. Translation: CASSQDGRGFLNEQFF.

This rearrangement joins TRBV5-1 to TRBJ1-2; the match to TRBD1 covers 9 bases. This CDR3 has 14 amino acids. The ends lost 5 bases at V and 8 bases at J; junction bases unmatched: 10. Germline V CDR1 and CDR2: SGHRS, YFSETQ. The CDR3 reads CASRAGRQGDGYTF. The DNA of the CDR3 is TGCGCCAGCAGGGCCGGACGACAGGGGGACGGCTACACCTTC.

The rearrangement uses TRBV20-1 and TRBJ2-5; TRBD2 matches 7 bases. The J call is doubtful: the DNA matches TRBJ2-7 better. This CDR3 comprises 13 residues. Germline loops: CDR1 DFQATT, CDR2 SNEGSKA (reference sequence). The CDR3 DNA reads TGCAGTGCTAGAGGGGGGGGGTTTGACGAGCAGTACTTC. It is translated as CSARGGGFDEQYF.

The chain couples TRBV27 to TRBJ2-3; D might be TRBD2 (6 bases). Trimming removed 1 base at V and 4 bases at J, with 9 bases between. The CDR3 runs 14 residues. The germline CDR1 and CDR2 sequences are MNHEY and SMNVEV (reference sequence). The CDR3 coding sequence is TGTGCCAGCAGTTTATACGGCGGGGCAGATACGCAGTATTTT. It translates to CASSLYGGADTQYF.

This rearrangement joins TRBV6-5 to TRBJ1-6; D ambiguous. V gave up 6 bases and J gave up 3 bases, with 15 bases separating them. Germline V gene lookup returns CDR1 MNHEY and CDR2 SVGAGI. The CDR3 contains 16 residues. The DNA of the CDR3 is TGTGCCAGCAGCCCGGACGGAGCAATCTATAATTCACCCCTCCACTTT. Protein product: CASSPDGAIYNSPLHF.

This chain uses TRBV5-1 with TRBJ1-2; D call uncertain. This CDR3 contains 14 residues. Germline values: CDR1 SGHRS, CDR2 YFSETQ. V lost 3 bases and J lost 0, with 9 bases in between. CDR3 DNA sequence: TGCGCCAGCAGCTCGGGCTTAGCTAACTATGGCTACACCTTC. It specifies CASSSGLANYGYTF.

Only a few counts were recorded for this clonotype. J is TRBJ1-6 and V is TRBV20-1; 8 positions match TRBD1. Germline V lookup: CDR1 DFQATT, CDR2 SNEGSKA (reference sequence). J was trimmed by 7 bases and V by 6 bases; bases with no gene match: 5. There are 13 residues in the CDR3. This CDR3 reads CSAPDRANSPLHF. CDR3 nucleotide sequence: TGCAGTGCCCCGGACAGGGCAAATTCACCCCTCCACTTT.

V gene TRBV11-2 combines with J gene TRBJ2-7, with 7 nucleotides matching TRBD2. The J call is uncertain, as TRBJ2-5 better fits the DNA end. Looked up from germline, CDR1 is SGHAT and CDR2 is FQNNGV. This CDR3 is built from 14 residues. The CDR3 reads CASSNQRGWETQYF. Written as DNA, the CDR3 is TGTGCCAGCTCCAACCAGCGGGGTTGGGAGACCCAGTACTTC.

This clonotype was counted once. The V and J genes are TRBV7-6 and TRBJ2-4; 13 bases line up with TRBD2. The J call may be incorrect, as the DNA end agrees better with TRBJ2-7. Germline V gene data show CDR1 as SGHVS and CDR2 as FNYEAQ. There are 19 residues in the CDR3. CDR3 DNA: TGTGCCAGCAGCGGTCATAGACTAGCGGGGGGCCTAACACCTAGCGAGCAGTACTTC. Protein sequence: CASSGHRLAGGLTPSEQYF.